The T cell receptor beta chain under discussion was sequenced for a study of CD8+CD57+ T cells in acquired aplastic anemia. Study information: An average of 3.2 ug of DNA was obtained from sorted CD4+ and CD8+ cells.

Overall study results and limits: Patients and controls shared about 30 CD8+ CDR3 sequences.

The authors sequenced patients whose flow cytometry had shown CD8+CD57+ cell expansion. CDR3 and TCR beta VDJ profiling relied on genomic DNA as the template. In TCRdb, the reads were re-called with MiXCR into one record per CDR3 protein. The data contain about 120,000 distinct CDR3 sequences, approximately 40% of them seen just once; the ten biggest clones take up 2.6%. CDR1 is LGHDT and CDR2 is YNNKEL in the germline V gene (reference sequence). V shed 5 bases and J 6 bases; nucleotides not matched to a gene: 9. The CDR3 loop spans 15 amino acids. Details on this clonotype: Its antigen is as yet unknown. Just one base apart from a much larger clone, this may be a read error.

Material for sequencing was sorted CD4+, CD8+, or CD8+CD57+ T cells (not recorded which) from PBMCs. This chain joins TRBV3-1 and TRBJ1-2, with TRBD1 matching 10 bases. This receptor was identified in a human donor with aplastic anemia. CDR3 loop: CASSRRAGQGNGYTF. In DNA, the CDR3 is TGTGCCAGCAGCAGACGAGCGGGACAGGGGAATGGCTACACCTTC.